This TCR beta chain appears in the sequencing data of a study of response to subunit inactivated influenza vaccine. Study-level findings and limits: Authors suggested few new T cells are recruited by each seasonal influenza vaccination.

One entry per CDR3 protein, called by TCRdb with MiXCR from the RT-PCR reads. The sample consists of about 580,000 distinct CDR3 sequences, about 15% of them appearing once. The CDR3 consists of 15 residues. Trimming removed 5 bases at V and 3 bases at J, with 14 bases between. On this clonotype itself: The antigen remains unidentified.

This sequence joins TRBV12-3 or TRBV12-4 and TRBJ2-1; no clear D. The clonotype was recovered from a man aged 50 or older who received an inactivated influenza vaccine. This specimen was PBMCs from blood, taken 12 days after vaccination. The CDR3 bases are TGTGCCAGCAGTCCGGACGGATTCCTCTACAATGAGCAGTTCTTC. Translating it yields CASSPDGFLYNEQFF.